The TCR beta chain described here comes from a study of cytomegalovirus exposure and HLA in healthy donors. CDR1 is SGHRS, CDR2 YFSETQ, per germline. The CDR3 has 19 residues. After removal of 0 bases from V and 1 base from J, the junction contained 9 bases not matched to a gene. PCR was performed using 60 Vbeta and 13 Jbeta primers. Generated by immunoSEQ multiplex PCR, the TCRdb table keeps only in-frame clones and is missing some. Among 250,000 to 350,000 clones, roughly 85% were seen once, and the ten largest hold roughly 4%. This clone was counted a single time. This clonotype was sampled from a man aged 35-49 years in good health and CMV-seropositive. The rearrangement joins TRBV5-1 to TRBJ2-3; 12 bases align to TRBD2. Source material: PBMCs. This CDR3 is CASSLVLAGGLSGTDTQYF. The DNA for the CDR3 is TGCGCCAGCAGCTTGGTGCTAGCGGGAGGGCTGTCGGGCACAGATACGCAGTATTTT.